This T cell receptor (beta chain) comes out of a study of blood T cell repertoires in COVID-19. Study background: In each case, the material was cDNA or gDNA derived from T cells, B-cell-depleted T cells, or PBMCs.

The CDR3 extends over 12 amino acids. From germline, CDR1 is KGHDR and CDR2 SFDVKD. V was pared by 6 bases and J by 0 bases, with 3 bases between. Study processing details: Cell counts per sample came from amplifying reference gene primers. The assay was immunoSEQ multiplex PCR, and TCRdb's table has in-frame clones only and misses some. That table furnishes V, J and clone size, whereas the DNA furnished D and trimming. This sample has around 28,000 clones, with roughly 85% found just once. The chain links TRBV24-1 to TRBJ2-3, with no clear D. What was sequenced was peripheral blood. This TCR derives from a human donor in a cohort sampled during active COVID-19. CDR3 sequence: CATSRSTDTQYF. For the CDR3, the DNA is TGTGCCACCAGTCGGAGCACAGATACGCAGTATTTT.